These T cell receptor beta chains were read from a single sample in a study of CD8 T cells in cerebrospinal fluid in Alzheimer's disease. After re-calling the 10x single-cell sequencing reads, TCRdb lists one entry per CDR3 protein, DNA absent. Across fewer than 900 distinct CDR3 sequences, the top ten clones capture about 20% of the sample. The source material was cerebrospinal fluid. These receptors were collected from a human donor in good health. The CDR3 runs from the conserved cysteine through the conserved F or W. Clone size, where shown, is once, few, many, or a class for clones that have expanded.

CASRHSDSNKSYF	medium-sized	TRBV7-8	TRBJ2-5
CASSLGFPGRPTYEQFF	medium-sized	TRBV11-2	TRBJ2-1
CASSLHQGSTGELFF	large	TRBV5-5	TRBJ2-2
CASSSDRGPLNEQFF	large	TRBV12-3/TRBV12-4	TRBJ2-1
CSALPRGVAKNIQYF	large	TRBV20-1	TRBJ2-4
CSARDTLTGTSYEQYF	medium-sized	TRBV20-1	TRBJ2-7
CASSSLVTDTQYF	hyperexpanded	TRBV7-2	TRBJ2-3
CASSFTGATRVDIQYF	hyperexpanded	TRBV5-1	TRBJ2-4
CASSQRAPGQGFSGKNIQYF	medium-sized	TRBV16	TRBJ2-4
CASSISVYGYTF	medium-sized	TRBV19	TRBJ1-2
CASSQGRVLSYEQYF	medium-sized	TRBV4-2	TRBJ2-7
CASSVDRNYGYTF	medium-sized	TRBV2	TRBJ1-2
CASSLTSGGARGAQYF	medium-sized	TRBV2	TRBJ2-5
CASFGGGPYNEQFF	medium-sized	TRBV18	TRBJ2-1
CASSVGQTRNTEAFF	-	TRBV9	TRBJ1-1
CASSQEVRRVNTEAFF	large	TRBV4-2	TRBJ1-1
CASSWGRGGTEAFF	large	TRBV11-1	TRBJ1-1
CASKRDSNQPQHF	large	TRBV2	TRBJ1-5
CASSRWGNEQFF	medium-sized	TRBV3-1	TRBJ2-1
CSARSASGGGETQYF	-	TRBV20-1	TRBJ2-5
CASSESRNPETQYF	-	TRBV5-1	TRBJ2-5
CASSGQGRFSNQPQHF	medium-sized	TRBV2	TRBJ1-5
CSAILTSGGAGETQYF	medium-sized	TRBV20-1	TRBJ2-5
CASSAGQSGELFF	medium-sized	TRBV6-1	TRBJ2-2
CATSRARGGLHNEQFF	medium-sized	TRBV15	TRBJ2-1
CASSLGVPGELFF	large	TRBV7-9	TRBJ2-2
CASSLRIGGPNYGYTF	medium-sized	TRBV3-1	TRBJ1-2
CASSLWKLAGPDTQYF	medium-sized	TRBV7-8	TRBJ2-3
CASSAGTGVRELFF	medium-sized	TRBV5-1	TRBJ2-2
CASSVAGLAGWEQFF	medium-sized	TRBV9	TRBJ2-1
CASSLDRASQYF	medium-sized	TRBV5-4	TRBJ2-7
CASSFSGRGGQETQYF	medium-sized	TRBV5-1	TRBJ2-5
CASRTEYYGYTF	medium-sized	TRBV25-1	TRBJ1-2
CSARAWDRGPDTQYF	medium-sized	TRBV20-1	TRBJ2-3
CASSPSMGGNQPQHF	medium-sized	TRBV18	TRBJ1-5
CASSPGQGTGELFF	large	TRBV7-3	TRBJ2-2
CASSPGSTVYEQYF	large	TRBV6-5	TRBJ2-7
CSAPPGTSGVETQYF	large	TRBV20-1	TRBJ2-5
CASRGALNPHEQYF	large	TRBV6-5	TRBJ2-7
CASSLGPGGNYEQYF	medium-sized	TRBV5-5	TRBJ2-7
CASRDTGGAADTQYF	medium-sized	TRBV10-2	TRBJ2-3
CASSLAGDYGYTF	medium-sized	TRBV5-1	TRBJ1-2
CASSGTDTYEQYF	large	TRBV5-1	TRBJ2-7
CSAGTGGTEAFF	medium-sized	TRBV20-1	TRBJ1-1
CASSQDTGAGTYGHGELFF	medium-sized	TRBV3-1	TRBJ2-2
CASSLAQGQGSKDEQFF	medium-sized	TRBV11-2	TRBJ2-1
CAWRGQDTQPQHF	medium-sized	TRBV30	TRBJ1-5
CASEIAGGSDTQYF	-	TRBV5-1	TRBJ2-3
CASLHTINSPLHF	medium-sized	TRBV6-1	TRBJ1-6
CASRWDRGRPGESSGANVLTF	medium-sized	TRBV5-1	TRBJ2-6
CSAERGSYNEQFF	medium-sized	TRBV20-1	TRBJ2-1
CASSLGLAGGVETQYF	medium-sized	TRBV7-2	TRBJ2-5